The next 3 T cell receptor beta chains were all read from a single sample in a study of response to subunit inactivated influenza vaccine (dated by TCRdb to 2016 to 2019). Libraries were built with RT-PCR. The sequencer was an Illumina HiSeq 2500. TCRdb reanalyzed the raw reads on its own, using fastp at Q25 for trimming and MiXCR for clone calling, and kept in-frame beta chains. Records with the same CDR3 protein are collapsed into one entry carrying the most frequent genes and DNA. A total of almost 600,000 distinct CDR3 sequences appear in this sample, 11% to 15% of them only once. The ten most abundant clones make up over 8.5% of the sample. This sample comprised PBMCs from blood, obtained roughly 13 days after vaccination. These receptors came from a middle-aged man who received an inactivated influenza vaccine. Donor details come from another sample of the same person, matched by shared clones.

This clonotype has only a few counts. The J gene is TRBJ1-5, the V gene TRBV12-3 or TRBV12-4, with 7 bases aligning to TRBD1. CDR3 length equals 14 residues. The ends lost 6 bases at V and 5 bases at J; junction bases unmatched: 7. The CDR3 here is CASSLQGNHQPQHF. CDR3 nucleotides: TGTGCCAGCAGCTTACAGGGGAACCATCAGCCCCAGCATTTT.

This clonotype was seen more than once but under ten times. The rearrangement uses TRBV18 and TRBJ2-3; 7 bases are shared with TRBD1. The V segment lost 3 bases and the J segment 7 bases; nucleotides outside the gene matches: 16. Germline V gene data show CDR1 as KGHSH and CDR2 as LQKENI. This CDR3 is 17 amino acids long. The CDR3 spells CASSPRLSGTVGNTQYF. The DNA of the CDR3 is TGTGCCAGCTCACCTCGCCTATCCGGGACAGTAGGAAATACGCAGTATTTT.

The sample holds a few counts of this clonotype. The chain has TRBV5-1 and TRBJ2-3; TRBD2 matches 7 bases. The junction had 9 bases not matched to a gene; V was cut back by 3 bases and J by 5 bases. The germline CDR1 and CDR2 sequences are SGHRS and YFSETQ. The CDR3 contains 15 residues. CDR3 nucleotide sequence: TGCGCCAGCAGCTGGGAGGGGCTAGCGCAAGATACGCAGTATTTT. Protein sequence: CASSWEGLAQDTQYF. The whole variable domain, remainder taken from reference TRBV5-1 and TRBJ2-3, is KAGVTQTPRYLIKTRGQQVTLSCSPISGHRSVSWYQQTPGQGLQFLFEYFSETQRNKGNFPGRFSGRQFSNSRSEMNVSTLELGDSALYLCASSWEGLAQDTQYFGPGTRLTVL.